This T cell receptor beta chain was documented in a study of blood T cell repertoires in COVID-19 (dated by TCRdb to 2020 to 2021). Turning to the overall study: Samples from collaborators originated in the United States, Italy and Spain and spanned both the acute and convalescent phases of COVID-19. The material from the prospective study consisted of cDNA or gDNA derived from T cells, B-cell-depleted T cells, or PBMCs. The dataset comprised deeply sampled blood TCRbeta repertoires from subjects exposed to, actively infected with, or recovered from COVID-19. The repertoires were released in a freely available public database meant as a resource for research on the immune response to SARS-CoV-2. The samples were drawn from the first 160 participants of the ongoing ImmuneRACE study and from 1,254 subjects provided by 6 global collaborators. The sample metadata nearly always contained a de-identified subject ID, COVID-19 status, age in years and sex. HLA class I and class II types, where available, came from metadata supplied by the sample provider rather than from assay-based typing. General findings and caveats noted by the study authors: Clinical and demographic metadata were provided uncurated, with the amount varying by source and participant.

As for this clone: There is no known antigen for this receptor. Base qualities are not at hand, and no much larger clone is one base apart.

CDR1 and CDR2 are read off the germline V gene as SGHAT and FQNNGV. The CDR3 runs 17 residues from the cysteine to the phenylalanine. The retained sequence is limited to the CDR3, 51 bases, with the frame set at the first base. Trimming accounts for 5 bases at V and 5 bases at J, while the number of junction bases matched to no gene is 17. TCRbeta CDR3 regions were amplified from genomic DNA by means of the immunoSEQ Assay, a bias-controlled multiplex PCR. As for the authors' bioinformatics: The number of nucleated cells in each sample was estimated by amplification of reference gene primers within the assay. To quantify the absolute abundance of each unique TCRbeta CDR3 rearrangement, sequence reads were collapsed and filtered. For each sample, productive Simpson clonality was calculated as the square root of Simpson's diversity index over productive rearrangements. The immuneACCESS repertoire file appears here via TCRdb, limited to in-frame rearrangements. These files lack a portion of the clones; in checked studies, under half of the deficit traces to unresolved V genes, and the cause of the others is not known. The V and J calls and clone size are taken from that table; D and trimming were inferred from the DNA. Counted in this sample were some 400,000 clones; around 90% of them appeared once. The ten largest make up about 6.8% of the sample.

Collaborating institutions collected whole blood in K2EDTA tubes following their own protocols. For TCRbeta analysis, collaborators shipped samples as frozen whole blood, isolated PBMCs, or DNA extracted from either of those sample types. This receptor was obtained from a man aged 18 to 35 with active or convalescent COVID-19. The rearrangement joined TRBV11-2 to TRBJ1-2; the junction holds 7 bases that match TRBD1. Material: peripheral blood. The CDR3 reads CASSPGTAIQGFYGYTF. The DNA reads as follows: TGTGCCAGCAGCCCAGGGACAGCAATCCAAGGGTTTTATGGCTACACCTTC.